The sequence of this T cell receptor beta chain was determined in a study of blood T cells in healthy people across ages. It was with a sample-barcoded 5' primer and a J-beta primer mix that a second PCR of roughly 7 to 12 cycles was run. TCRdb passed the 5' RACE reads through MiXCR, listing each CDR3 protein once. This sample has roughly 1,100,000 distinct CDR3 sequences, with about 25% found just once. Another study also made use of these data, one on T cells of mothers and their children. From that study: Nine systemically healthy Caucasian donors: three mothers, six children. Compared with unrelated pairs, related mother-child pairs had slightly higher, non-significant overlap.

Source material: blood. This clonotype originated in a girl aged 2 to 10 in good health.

Here the CDR3 reads CASSLARDRGSLNGYTF. As DNA, the CDR3 is TGTGCCAGCAGCTTAGCGCGGGACAGGGGATCCCTTAATGGCTACACCTTC. This chain links TRBV7-2 with TRBJ1-2; 10 bases are shared with TRBD1. The CDR3 runs to 17 residues. Trimming at V came to 0 bases and at J to 6 bases, leaving 10 bases not matched to a gene. Germline V gives CDR1 SGHTA, CDR2 FQGNSA.